The 28 T cell receptor beta chains reported below all come from one sample, sequenced in a study of T cells in Graves' hyperthyroidism and ophthalmopathy. Amplification of TCR beta CDR3 regions used RNA as the template. The TCR CDR3 first-round RT-PCR relied on the HTBI primer set. TCRdb called the multiplex PCR reads again in MiXCR, with one record for every CDR3 protein. The repertoire holds 600,000 to 750,000 distinct CDR3 sequences, with 17% as singletons. Source material: blood. The receptors come from a man aged 45 to 65 with Graves' hyperthyroidism.

This clonotype came up a few times. This rearrangement joins TRBV28 to TRBJ2-3; 14 positions agree with TRBD2. Looked up from germline, CDR1 is MDHEN and CDR2 is SYDVKM. Trimming removed 2 bases from V and 6 bases from J; junction bases left unmatched: 16. CDR3 length equals 20 residues. CDR3: CASSLLAPPGLAGGLDTQYF. The CDR3 DNA follows: TGTGCCAGCAGTTTACTTGCCCCTCCAGGACTAGCGGGAGGTCTTGATACGCAGTATTTT.

This rearrangement joins TRBV6-5 to TRBJ2-5; TRBD2 agrees at 7 bases. The CDR3 is made up of 14 amino acids. The germline gives CDR1 MNHEY, CDR2 SVGAGI. V trimming: 2 bases; J trimming: 3 bases; junction bases outside the gene matches: 3. CDR3 in amino acids: CASSYLLAEETQYF. For the CDR3, the DNA is TGTGCCAGCAGTTACCTGCTAGCGGAAGAGACCCAGTACTTC.

This CDR3 reads CAWRLTSGSPLHF. Written as DNA, the CDR3 is TGTGCCTGGAGATTAACTTCAGGCTCACCCCTCCACTTT. The rearrangement links TRBV30 to TRBJ1-6; D uncertain. The V and J ends lost 3 bases and 10 bases respectively, with 13 bases between them. CDR1 and CDR2 from the germline V gene are GTSNPN and SVGIG (reference sequence). The CDR3 consists of 13 residues.

This clonotype has ten or more counts. V usage is TRBV11-2 and J usage is TRBJ2-5, with TRBD2 matching over 7 bases. With V trimmed by 1 base and J by 2 bases, 4 bases remained unmatched. Germline loops: CDR1 SGHAT, CDR2 FQNNGV. CDR3 length equals 15 residues. The chain's CDR3 is CASSLGASGQETQYF. In DNA, the CDR3 is TGTGCCAGCAGCTTAGGGGCTAGCGGTCAAGAGACCCAGTACTTC.

This clonotype came up a few times. V gene TRBV10-3 combines with J gene TRBJ1-2, with D tentatively TRBD1 (5 bases). Germline V gives CDR1 ENHRY, CDR2 SYGVKD. The germline V and J ends were trimmed by 4 bases and 0 bases, with 18 bases remaining between them. The CDR3 runs to 17 residues. This CDR3 reads CAISGWDRMASNYGYTF. In nucleotides, the CDR3 is TGTGCCATCAGTGGGTGGGACCGAATGGCTTCTAACTATGGCTACACCTTC.

This clonotype was seen more than once but under ten times. The chain combines TRBV20-1 with TRBJ2-4; D perhaps matches TRBD2 (6 bases). Germline CDR1 DFQATT, CDR2 SNEGSKA (reference sequence). Trimming stripped 4 bases from V and 6 bases from J, with 13 bases between. This CDR3 is 13 amino acids long. In nucleotides, the CDR3 is TGCAGTGCTAACCGTGGCGGGGTAAACATTCAGTACTTC. Translated: CSANRGGVNIQYF.

This clonotype was detected a few times. The chain combines TRBV10-3 with TRBJ2-3, with TRBD1 matching over 10 bases. The V and J ends lost 6 bases and 4 bases, in that order; junction bases with no gene match: 10. Germline CDR1 and CDR2: ENHRY and SYGVKD. The CDR3 has 16 amino acids. CDR3 in amino acids: CAISPGGQGTADTQYF. As DNA, the CDR3 is TGTGCCATCAGCCCCGGGGGACAGGGGACCGCAGATACGCAGTATTTT.

The chain joins TRBV19 to TRBJ1-5, with TRBD1 matching 7 bases. Germline-derived CDR1 and CDR2 are LNHDA and SQIVND (reference sequence). Germline trimming cut 3 bases from V and 7 bases from J; bases unmatched to any gene: 6. The CDR3 totals 14 residues. The CDR3 here is CASSIWTGDQPQHF. DNA of the CDR3: TGTGCCAGTAGTATTTGGACAGGCGACCAGCCCCAGCATTTT.

This clonotype was counted at least ten times. This chain joins TRBV30 and TRBJ2-1; TRBD2 matches 14 bases. CDR3 length equals 14 residues. After removal of 8 bases from V and 7 bases from J, the junction contained 7 bases not matched to a gene. Germline V gene sequence: CDR1 GTSNPN, CDR2 SVGIG (reference sequence). CDR3 in DNA: TGTGCCGTCCAAAGGACTAGCGGGAGGAATGAGCAGTTCTTC. Its protein is CAVQRTSGRNEQFF.

This clonotype appeared many times. The rearrangement links TRBV15 to TRBJ1-4, with TRBD1 identical over 7 bases. With V trimmed by 1 base and J by 4 bases, 0 bases remained unmatched. CDR3 length: 14 residues. Per the germline V gene, CDR1 is LNHNV and CDR2 is YYDKDF (reference sequence). The CDR3 protein is CATSRGDSNEKLFF. Here the CDR3 DNA reads TGTGCCACCAGCAGAGGGGACAGTAATGAAAAACTGTTTTTT.

A word on this clonotype: Compared with germline, one end of the junction differs, possibly owing to a read error. J is TRBJ2-7 and V is TRBV5-1; D gene unclear. The CDR3 is 15 amino acids. Germline V CDR1 and CDR2: SGHRS, YFSETQ. CDR3: CAGSLRRPTRYEQYF. The CDR3 bases are TGCGCCGGCAGCTTGCGACGGCCAACCCGCTACGAGCAGTACTTC.

In its sample, this clonotype was seen many times. This sequence joins TRBV27 and TRBJ1-1, with unresolved D. This CDR3 spans 12 amino acids. The ends were cut back, 4 bases at V and 11 bases at J, with 14 bases in the middle. From germline, CDR1 is MNHEY and CDR2 SMNVEV (reference sequence). The CDR3: CASSSNRLEAFF. In nucleotides, the CDR3 is TGTGCCAGCAGTTCTAATCGGTTAGAGGCTTTCTTT.

The rearrangement links TRBV9 to TRBJ1-2; 8 bases fit TRBD1. Germline V lookup: CDR1 SGDLS, CDR2 YYNGEE. J lost 3 bases, V lost 3 bases, and 4 bases had no gene match. The CDR3 has 14 amino acids. DNA of the CDR3: TGTGCCAGCAGCGACCGGGACAGGTACTATGGCTACACCTTC. Its protein is CASSDRDRYYGYTF. The complete variable domain, with remaining parts taken from reference TRBV9 and TRBJ1-2, reads DSGVTQTPKHLITATGQRVTLRCSPRSGDLSVYWYQQSLDQGLQFLIQYYNGEERAKGNILERFSAQQFPDLHSELNLSSLELGDSALYFCASSDRDRYYGYTFGSGTRLTVV.

This clonotype was detected a few times. The chain employs TRBV27 and TRBJ2-7; 10 nucleotides agree with TRBD1. Germline assignment: CDR1 MNHEY and CDR2 SMNVEV (reference sequence). The CDR3 has 13 residues. Germline trimming cut 6 bases from V and 7 bases from J; bases unmatched to any gene: 6. The CDR3, as DNA: TGTGCCAGCAGGACAGGGGGCCTGGGAGAGCAGTACTTC. Translated, it gives CASRTGGLGEQYF.

V and J are TRBV20-1 and TRBJ1-3; no clear D. The V end lost 0 bases, the J end lost 0 bases, and 6 bases lay between the germline ends. Germline-derived CDR1 and CDR2 are DFQATT and SNEGSKA (reference sequence). This CDR3 spans 14 amino acids. CDR3 DNA sequence: TGCAGTGCTAGAGACATTTTCTCTGGAAACACCATATATTTT. This encodes CSARDIFSGNTIYF.

The CDR3 region is CASSLDTATNSPLHF. In DNA form, the CDR3 reads TGTGCCAGCAGCTTGGATACCGCGACCAATTCACCCCTCCACTTT. The chain joins TRBV5-5 to TRBJ1-6; D not resolved. V lost 0 bases and J lost 7, with 11 bases in between. The CDR3 spans 15 residues. CDR1 SGHKS and CDR2 YYEKEE come from the germline V gene (reference sequence). The full variable domain, rest sourced from reference TRBV5-5 and TRBJ1-6, is DAGVTQSPTHLIKTRGQQVTLRCSPISGHKSVSWYQQVLGQGPQFIFQYYEKEERGRGNFPDRFSARQFPNYSSELNVNALLLGDSALYLCASSLDTATNSPLHFGNGTRLTVT.

This clonotype was counted between two and nine times. This rearrangement joins TRBV7-2 to TRBJ2-7, with TRBD2 matching over 7 bases. The CDR3 runs to 14 residues. The J segment lost 3 bases and the V segment lost 4 bases, leaving 6 bases of the junction unmatched. Per germline, CDR1 SGHTA and CDR2 FQGNSA. CDR3 region: CASSSQRESYEQYF. The CDR3 nucleotides are TGTGCCAGCAGCTCGCAGCGGGAAAGCTACGAGCAGTACTTC.

This clonotype was counted at least ten times. The chain has TRBV12-3 or TRBV12-4 and TRBJ2-1, with TRBD2 matching 16 bases. The CDR3 loop spans 16 amino acids. Trimming at V came to 0 bases and at J to 7 bases, leaving 0 bases not matched to a gene. The CDR3 loop reads CASSLAGLAGGNEQFF. The DNA for the CDR3 is TGTGCCAGCAGTTTAGCGGGACTAGCGGGGGGGAATGAGCAGTTCTTC.

In this sample, this clonotype turned up once. The chain combines TRBV6-1 with TRBJ1-2; the D is unclear. Germline V gene sequence: CDR1 MNHNS, CDR2 SASEGT. The CDR3 runs to 15 residues. Trimming took 7 bases from V and 8 from J, leaving 23 bases between them. Here the CDR3 reads CASTEGGGSIRGYTF. In DNA, the CDR3 is TGTGCCAGCACCGAGGGCGGTGGGTCGATCCGGGGCTACACCTTC.

This clonotype came up a few times. The rearrangement links TRBV20-1 to TRBJ2-1; possibly TRBD1 for D (7 bases). Germline values: CDR1 DFQATT, CDR2 SNEGSKA (reference sequence). Trimming shortened V by 3 bases and J by 4 bases, and 13 bases separated the two germline ends. The CDR3 is 14 residues long. The CDR3 nucleotides are TGCAGTGCTAGCGGAGGGGGCCGATACAATGAGCAGTTCTTC. Its protein product is CSASGGGRYNEQFF.

This clonotype was seen many times. The chain links TRBV10-3 to TRBJ2-7; TRBD2 matches at 11 bases. Germline CDR1 ENHRY, CDR2 SYGVKD. The CDR3 has 16 residues. J gave up 2 bases and V 3 bases, and 6 bases lay outside the gene matches. In DNA, the CDR3 is TGTGCCATCAGTGACTCGGGACTAGCGGATACCTACGAGCAGTACTTC. Protein: CAISDSGLADTYEQYF.

This clonotype was seen many times. J is TRBJ2-7 and V is TRBV10-3; D is unclear. The V end was cut by 10 bases, the J end by 6 bases, with 19 bases between. This CDR3 contains 13 residues. The V gene's germline CDR1 is ENHRY and CDR2 SYGVKD. CDR3: CATGDVDPGEQYF. CDR3 nucleotide sequence: TGTGCCACTGGGGATGTTGACCCCGGCGAGCAGTACTTC.

This clonotype was counted at least ten times. This chain joins TRBV11-2 and TRBJ2-7, with TRBD1 matching over 7 bases. Germline V lookup: CDR1 SGHAT, CDR2 FQNNGV. Germline trimming cut 0 bases from V and 3 bases from J; bases unmatched to any gene: 11. The CDR3 runs to 17 residues. The CDR3 DNA is TGTGCCAGCAGCTTAGATCCCTGGACAGGATTCCTCTACGAGCAGTACTTC. Translated: CASSLDPWTGFLYEQYF.

This clonotype has only a few counts. The V call is TRBV28, the J call TRBJ2-1; tentatively, D is TRBD1 or TRBD2 (5 bases each). Per germline, CDR1 MDHEN and CDR2 SYDVKM. This CDR3 has 15 amino acids. Deletions cut 6 bases from V and 3 bases from J, with 15 bases between. The CDR3 DNA sequence: TGTGCCAGCAGCACAATCGGGACGGGCTACAATGAGCAGTTCTTC. Translation: CASSTIGTGYNEQFF.

This clonotype was seen many times. The rearrangement links TRBV24-1 to TRBJ2-7, with D unresolved. Deletions cut 7 bases from V and 1 base from J, with 10 bases between. Germline loops: CDR1 KGHDR, CDR2 SFDVKD. There are 13 residues in the CDR3. CDR3 protein: CATRSIGSYEQYF. The CDR3 region has the DNA TGTGCCACCAGAAGTATAGGGTCCTACGAGCAGTACTTC.

This clonotype was found many times. The V call is TRBV28, the J call TRBJ1-1; D may be TRBD1 (5 bases). V lost 6 bases, J lost 5 bases, and 19 bases lay in between. The CDR3 spans 15 residues. CDR1 is MDHEN and CDR2 is SYDVKM in the germline V gene. CDR3 nucleotides: TGTGCCAGCAGCGTACCCGGGAGGGGCTGGACTGAAGCTTTCTTT. Residues: CASSVPGRGWTEAFF.

On this clonotype itself: At one boundary the junction diverges from the germline segment, which might be a read error. J is TRBJ2-2 and V is TRBV6-5, with TRBD2 as a possible D gene (5 bases). Germline-derived CDR1 and CDR2 are MNHEY and SVGAGI. This CDR3 is built from 12 residues. The CDR3 loop reads CASSHGTGEPFF. Here the CDR3 DNA reads TGTGCCAGCAGTCACGGCACCGGGGAGCCGTTTTTT.

This clonotype occurred many times. This chain uses TRBV12-3 or TRBV12-4 with TRBJ2-7; D could derive from TRBD1 or TRBD2 (5 bases each). The CDR3 runs to 13 residues. V lost 1 base and J 4 bases, leaving 8 bases between the germline ends. The CDR3 coding sequence is TGTGCCAGCAGTTTAGAGAGGGGATACGAGCAGTACTTC. It encodes CASSLERGYEQYF.